This entry lists 7 T cell receptor beta chains sequenced from one sample in a study of spatial heterogeneity in lung cancer. TCRdb re-derived calls from the 5' RACE reads in MiXCR, one entry per CDR3 protein. The sample includes more than 5,500 distinct CDR3 sequences, 6.5% to 9% of them seen just once. The time point: sample taken at primary tumor resection. Tumor, nontumor lung or frozen PBMC supplied whole RNA that was sequenced unsorted. The source material was PBMCs, sampled at surgery. All receptors derive from a male donor with early-stage non-small cell lung cancer.

Details on this clonotype: This beta chain is a stray sequence in a library constructed for alpha chains; its clone size is not meaningful. The CDR3 coding sequence is TGTGCCAGCAGCCTTACGGGAGACACAGATACGCAGTATTTT. Amino acids: CASSLTGDTDTQYF. The chain couples TRBV7-7 to TRBJ2-3; perhaps TRBD2 as D (6 bases). V lost 5 bases to trimming and J lost 2 bases, with 11 bases between them. This CDR3 contains 14 residues. Germline-derived CDR1 and CDR2 are SSHAT and FNYEAQ (reference sequence).

This clonotype appeared many times. The size of this beta chain means little, since it is a stray read in a library made for alpha chains. V usage is TRBV7-2 and J usage is TRBJ2-3; D gene uncertain. This CDR3 has 15 amino acids. CDR1 is SGHTA and CDR2 is FQGNSA in the germline V gene. Trimming took off 0 bases at V and 0 bases at J, with 7 bases between the two ends. CDR3 sequence: CASSLAAASTDTQYF. DNA of the CDR3: TGTGCCAGCAGCTTAGCTGCAGCGAGCACAGATACGCAGTATTTT.

At least ten counts were recorded for this clonotype. This beta chain is off target for a library built for alpha chains, so its abundance means little. V gene TRBV5-1 combines with J gene TRBJ1-6; D is ambiguous. Trimming left V 1 base short and J 7 bases short, with 15 bases between. The CDR3 spans 16 residues. In germline, CDR1 is SGHRS, CDR2 YFSETQ. The CDR3 loop is CASSLSTWLENSPLHF. CDR3 DNA sequence: TGCGCCAGCAGCTTGAGTACTTGGTTGGAGAATTCACCCCTCCACTTT.

This clonotype was detected ten times or more. Being off target in a library aimed at alpha chains, this beta chain has a size of little meaning. The rearrangement uses TRBV5-1 and TRBJ1-1; D is undetermined. This CDR3 has 14 residues. Germline values: CDR1 SGHRS, CDR2 YFSETQ. V shed 5 bases and J shed 1 base, with 12 bases lying between them. In DNA form, the CDR3 reads TGCGCCAGCAGGCCAGAATTGGGGAACACTGAAGCTTTCTTT. It encodes CASRPELGNTEAFF.

This clonotype was observed at least ten times. This beta chain represents an off-target read in a library built for alpha chains; its size is of limited meaning. J is TRBJ1-1 and V is TRBV27; D possibly corresponds to TRBD1 (5 bases). V lost 0 bases, J lost 2 bases, and 10 bases lay in between. The CDR3 spans 15 residues. The germline gives CDR1 MNHEY, CDR2 SMNVEV (reference sequence). DNA for the CDR3: TGTGCCAGCAGTTTATCCGCGGGGCTTAACACTGAAGCTTTCTTT. Its protein product is CASSLSAGLNTEAFF.

This clonotype was detected many times. As an off-target read in a library built for alpha chains, this beta chain has a frequency of little significance. J is TRBJ2-5 and V is TRBV28; D is ambiguous. V was trimmed by 6 bases and J by 1 base, leaving 9 bases between them. CDR3 size: 13 residues. CDR1 MDHEN and CDR2 SYDVKM come from the germline V gene. The CDR3 DNA is TGTGCCAGCAGCCTCGGGTCCCAAGAGACCCAGTACTTC. This codes for CASSLGSQETQYF.

In this sample, this clonotype turned up many times. This beta chain represents an off-target read in a library built for alpha chains; its size is of limited meaning. V is TRBV18 and J is TRBJ2-6; D is undetermined. CDR3 length: 17 residues. Trimming shortened V by 0 bases and J by 1 base, and 10 bases separated the two germline ends. Germline CDR1 is KGHSH and CDR2 is LQKENI. This CDR3 reads CASSPPASCSGANVLTF. CDR3 nucleotide sequence: TGTGCCAGCTCACCACCGGCCTCGTGTTCTGGGGCCAACGTCCTGACTTTC.